The 18 T cell receptor beta chains given below trace back to one sample, sequenced in a study of T cells in Graves' hyperthyroidism and ophthalmopathy. From RNA transcripts, TCR beta CDR3 regions were amplified. RT-PCR in the first round (using the HTBI primer set) targeted the TCR CDR3. TCRdb used MiXCR to reprocess the multiplex PCR reads, holding one entry per CDR3 protein. Among 200,000 to 250,000 distinct CDR3 sequences, 17% were seen once, and the ten largest hold roughly 53%. Sequencing was performed on blood. These receptors were taken from a man aged 50 to 59 with Graves' hyperthyroidism.

This clonotype was found many times. The chain links TRBV12-5 to TRBJ2-3; the match to TRBD2 covers 7 bases. V lost 5 bases, J lost 0 bases, and 11 bases stayed unmatched. The CDR3 extends over 17 amino acids. CDR1 and CDR2 from the germline V gene are LGHNT and FRNRAP. The CDR3 DNA follows: TGTGCTAGTGGTCGATCTAGCGGCCAATTGAGCACAGATACGCAGTATTTT. Translation gives CASGRSSGQLSTDTQYF.

This clonotype was detected only a few times. The chain recombines TRBV6-6 with TRBJ2-7, with D possibly matching TRBD2 (6 bases). CDR1 is MNHNY and CDR2 is SVGAGI in the germline V gene (reference sequence). The CDR3 contains 20 residues. Trimming shortened V by 0 bases and J by 0 bases, and 24 bases separated the two germline ends. In DNA form, the CDR3 reads TGTGCCAGCAGTTACTCGTGGGGTAGCGGAGCAGCCTCGAGCTCCTACGAGCAGTACTTC. This codes for CASSYSWGSGAASSSYEQYF.

The rearrangement uses TRBV28 and TRBJ2-5; 8 nucleotides align to TRBD2. J was trimmed by 3 bases and V by 6 bases; bases with no gene match: 6. The germline CDR1 and CDR2 sequences are MDHEN and SYDVKM. This CDR3 is 14 amino acids long. The CDR3 loop is CASRLQLAEETQYF. The CDR3 bases are TGTGCCAGCAGGCTCCAACTAGCGGAAGAGACCCAGTACTTC.

The chain joins TRBV20-1 to TRBJ2-6; no definite D call. Trimming took 6 bases from V and 0 from J, leaving 9 bases between them. CDR3 length equals 14 residues. Germline V gene data show CDR1 as DFQATT and CDR2 as SNEGSKA (reference sequence). The CDR3 loop is CSAQSASGANVLTF. In nucleotides, the CDR3 is TGCAGTGCCCAGTCCGCCTCTGGGGCCAACGTCCTGACTTTC.

At least ten counts were recorded for this clonotype. This rearrangement joins TRBV7-8 to TRBJ1-5; 8 bases match TRBD1. Germline CDR1 is SGHVS and CDR2 is FQNEAQ. This CDR3 is 17 amino acids long. The trim removed 1 base at V and 2 bases at J, leaving 7 bases unmatched. This CDR3 reads CASSLGQGARGNQPQHF. CDR3 coding DNA: TGTGCCAGCAGCTTAGGTCAGGGGGCCCGCGGCAATCAGCCCCAGCATTTT.

This clonotype appeared a few times. V usage is TRBV6-2 or TRBV6-3 and J usage is TRBJ2-3; TRBD1 is a possible D gene (6 bases). Per the germline V gene, CDR1 is MNHEY and CDR2 is SVGEGT. V lost 5 bases to trimming and J lost 2 bases, with 14 bases between them. CDR3 length: 15 amino acids. CDR3 coding DNA: TGTGCCAGCAGTACACAGGGAACCTTCACAGATACGCAGTATTTT. This gives the protein CASSTQGTFTDTQYF.

This clonotype was seen at least ten times. The chain links TRBV10-3 to TRBJ2-1, with unresolved D. Germline V CDR1 and CDR2: ENHRY, SYGVKD. The CDR3 length is 13 residues. The V and J ends lost 4 bases and 4 bases respectively, with 8 bases between them. CDR3 coding DNA: TGTGCCATCAGTGTTGGCTTTTACAATGAGCAGTTCTTC. It translates to CAISVGFYNEQFF.

This clonotype came up a few times. The chain couples TRBV4-1 to TRBJ2-7, with 11 bases identical to TRBD2. After removal of 2 bases from V and 2 bases from J, the junction contained 5 bases not matched to a gene. The CDR3 has 16 amino acids. Germline CDR1 reads MGHRA; CDR2 reads YSYEKL. CDR3 coding DNA: TGCGCCAGCAGCCAATCCGGGACTAGCGGAACCTACGAGCAGTACTTC. This gives the protein CASSQSGTSGTYEQYF.

This clonotype has only a few counts. The chain employs TRBV9 and TRBJ2-2, with 10 bases fitting TRBD2. The CDR3 covers 17 residues. V was pared by 0 bases and J by 4 bases, with 6 bases of the junction left unmatched. The germline CDR1 and CDR2 sequences are SGDLS and YYNGEE. CDR3 DNA: TGTGCCAGCAGCGTAGGGGCTAGCGGGAGTTTCACCGGGGAGCTGTTTTTT. Translation gives CASSVGASGSFTGELFF.

This rearrangement joins TRBV5-1 to TRBJ2-3; D possibly corresponds to TRBD1 (7 bases). CDR3 length: 16 amino acids. Trimming took 0 bases from V and 5 from J, leaving 16 bases between them. The V gene's germline CDR1 is SGHRS and CDR2 YFSETQ. CDR3 residues: CASSLGSGGPVDTQYF. In DNA, the CDR3 is TGCGCCAGCAGCTTGGGGTCAGGGGGGCCCGTAGATACGCAGTATTTT.

The table lists this clonotype with a few counts. This rearrangement joins TRBV7-6 to TRBJ2-1; 7 bases line up with TRBD2. Germline V gene sequence: CDR1 SGHVS, CDR2 FNYEAQ. The CDR3 length is 15 residues. Germline trimming cut 4 bases from V and 4 bases from J; bases unmatched to any gene: 7. CDR3 nucleotides: TGTGCCAGCAGCTGGGCTAGCGGCGTTTACAATGAGCAGTTCTTC. This gives the protein CASSWASGVYNEQFF.

This clonotype showed up many times. This chain uses TRBV12-3 or TRBV12-4 with TRBJ1-1; D unresolved. The CDR3 consists of 15 residues. The V end lost 8 bases, the J end lost 1 base, and 17 bases lay between the germline ends. CDR3 in amino acids: CASGILRTENTEAFF. The DNA of the CDR3 is TGTGCCAGCGGAATATTGAGGACGGAGAACACTGAAGCTTTCTTT.

In its sample, this clonotype was seen a few times. The chain links TRBV10-3 to TRBJ1-6, with D possibly matching TRBD1 (6 bases). The germline V and J ends were trimmed by 10 bases and 7 bases, with 14 bases remaining between them. Germline-derived CDR1 and CDR2 are ENHRY and SYGVKD. The CDR3 consists of 13 residues. CDR3 in amino acids: CATQSQGNSPLHF. The CDR3 coding sequence is TGTGCCACCCAAAGTCAGGGGAATTCACCCCTCCACTTT.

This clonotype turned up a few times. V usage is TRBV20-1 and J usage is TRBJ2-3; D possibly uses TRBD1 or TRBD2 (6 bases each). The CDR3 is 13 residues long. With 6 bases removed from V and 0 bases from J, the gap between germline ends came to 10 bases. Germline CDR1 is DFQATT and CDR2 is SNEGSKA (reference sequence). CDR3 loop: CSAGGGSTDTQYF. For the CDR3, the DNA is TGCAGTGCCGGGGGCGGAAGCACAGATACGCAGTATTTT.

At least ten counts were recorded for this clonotype. This rearrangement joins TRBV28 to TRBJ1-2, with a weak D call TRBD1 (5 bases). Germline CDR1 reads MDHEN; CDR2 reads SYDVKM. The CDR3 loop spans 15 amino acids. V gave up 3 bases and J gave up 7 bases, with 18 bases separating them. The CDR3 DNA reads as TGTGCCAGCAGTTTGAATGGGGCTCTTGGTTCTGGCTACACCTTC. It yields the protein CASSLNGALGSGYTF.

This clonotype was counted only a few times. This chain connects TRBV11-2 to TRBJ2-4; 12 positions match TRBD2. Germline CDR1 reads SGHAT; CDR2 reads FQNNGV. The CDR3 sequence is 15 residues long. The V segment lost 4 bases and the J segment 4 bases; nucleotides outside the gene matches: 2. The CDR3 DNA reads as TGTGCCAGCAGCTACGGACTAGCGGGGAAAAACATTCAGTACTTC. This translates into CASSYGLAGKNIQYF.

The rearrangement joins TRBV12-3 or TRBV12-4 to TRBJ2-7, with TRBD2 matching 8 bases. The V gene end was trimmed by 5 bases and the J gene end by 4 bases; junction bases not matched to a gene: 10. This CDR3 is 15 amino acids long. The CDR3 region has the DNA TGTGCCAGCAGTCCCGTTAGCGGGAAATGGTACGAGCAGTACTTC. Its protein product is CASSPVSGKWYEQYF.

The J gene is TRBJ2-3, the V gene TRBV6-2 or TRBV6-3, with D unclear. This CDR3 is 13 amino acids long. Trimming stripped 5 bases from V and 6 bases from J, with 12 bases between. Germline assignment: CDR1 MNHEY and CDR2 SVGEGT. As DNA, the CDR3 is TGTGCCAGCAGTGACCAGAAGCCCGATACGCAGTATTTT. Protein product: CASSDQKPDTQYF.